Shown below are 8 T cell receptor beta chains from a single sample sequenced in a study of T cells in Graves' hyperthyroidism and ophthalmopathy. What was amplified from RNA transcripts were TCR beta CDR3 regions. The HTBI primer set drove a first-round RT-PCR of the TCR CDR3. MiXCR, run by TCRdb on the multiplex PCR reads, gives a single entry per CDR3 protein. The data hold around 660,000 distinct CDR3 sequences, with just under 45% observed a single time. What was sequenced was peripheral blood or thyroid tissue (not recorded which). The receptors derive from an adult man with Graves' disease, either hyperthyroidism or ophthalmopathy (not recorded which).

Written as DNA, the CDR3 is TGTGCCAGCAGCTTAGCACAGGGGAAAGGCTATGGCTACACCTTC. Translating gives CASSLAQGKGYGYTF. J is TRBJ1-2 and V is TRBV7-9; TRBD1 matches at 7 bases. Trimming cost V 0 bases and J 4 bases; bases outside gene matches: 5. Germline CDR1 reads SEHNR; CDR2 reads FQNEAQ (reference sequence). The CDR3 totals 15 residues.

This clonotype was counted only a few times. The genes are TRBV7-2 and TRBJ2-7, with 9 bases lining up with TRBD1. The V gene's germline CDR1 is SGHTA and CDR2 FQGNSA. V lost 5 bases to trimming and J lost 4 bases; unmatched junction nucleotides: 9. This CDR3 spans 15 amino acids. The CDR3 DNA is TGTGCCAGCAGCACGACGACAGGGGGTATTTACGAGCAGTACTTC. Amino acid sequence: CASSTTTGGIYEQYF.

This clonotype has just a few counts. At one end, the junction sequence differs from germline, possibly due to a read error. The chain joins TRBV7-9 to TRBJ1-2, with TRBD1 matching over 8 bases. Germline V CDR1 and CDR2: SEHNR, FQNEAQ (reference sequence). The CDR3 is 15 residues long. For the CDR3, the DNA is TGCGCCAGCAGCTTGTCTCGACAGGGGAGCTATGGCTACACCTTC. Translation: CASSLSRQGSYGYTF.

This clonotype has just a few counts. This chain uses TRBV20-1 with TRBJ1-2, with TRBD1 matching 8 bases. Germline V gives CDR1 DFQATT, CDR2 SNEGSKA (reference sequence). This CDR3 contains 14 residues. V dropped 0 bases and J dropped 0; count of bases not matched to a gene: 0. The chain's CDR3 is CSARETGANYGYTF. The CDR3 nucleotides are TGCAGTGCTAGAGAGACAGGGGCTAACTATGGCTACACCTTC.

This clonotype was picked up many times. The chain joins TRBV6-9 to TRBJ1-1; 7 nucleotides agree with TRBD1. The length of the CDR3 is 14 residues. Germline V gene lookup returns CDR1 MNHGY and CDR2 SVAAGI. The J segment lost 6 bases and the V segment lost 7 bases, leaving 11 bases of the junction unmatched. Here the CDR3 DNA reads TGTGCCAGCACACAGGGGCAGTCTTCCGCTGAAGCTTTCTTT. It yields the protein CASTQGQSSAEAFF.

The rearrangement links TRBV7-8 to TRBJ2-5; 9 bases agree with TRBD2. V was pared by 5 bases and J by 4 bases, with 8 bases of the junction left unmatched. This CDR3 is 15 amino acids long. Per the germline V gene, CDR1 is SGHVS and CDR2 is FQNEAQ. The CDR3 DNA follows: TGTGCCAGCAGCCAAGTGGCGGGGGGGCGAGAGACCCAGTACTTC. Translated: CASSQVAGGRETQYF.

The rearrangement links TRBV7-9 to TRBJ1-2; tentative D call: TRBD1 (6 bases). Trimming pared 5 bases from V and 8 bases from J, leaving 15 bases between. There are 13 residues in the CDR3. CDR1 and CDR2 from the germline V gene are SEHNR and FQNEAQ (reference sequence). The CDR3 sequence is CASSRTAWVGYTF. CDR3 coding DNA: TGTGCCAGCAGCCGGACAGCCTGGGTGGGCTACACCTTC.

This clonotype occurred a few times. The rearrangement links TRBV6-5 to TRBJ2-2; no clear D gene. Germline CDR1 reads MNHEY; CDR2 reads SVGAGI. The CDR3 has 11 residues. V was pared by 8 bases and J by 6 bases, with 7 bases between. The CDR3 loop is CASRFSGELFF. CDR3 DNA sequence: TGTGCCAGCCGTTTCTCCGGGGAGCTGTTTTTT.